The 26 T cell receptor beta chains given below trace back to one sample, sequenced in a study of blood T cell repertoires in COVID-19. Measured with immunoSEQ multiplex PCR; TCRdb has only the in-frame clones, and not every one. The data hold some 180,000 clones, with approximately 85% observed a single time. Sequences were obtained from peripheral blood. The receptors were gathered from a woman in her sixties or seventies with acute or convalescent COVID-19.

The V call is TRBV28, the J call TRBJ1-2, with D tentatively TRBD1 (6 bases). The CDR3 is 13 residues long. With 8 bases removed from V and 5 bases from J, the gap between germline ends came to 15 bases. The V gene's germline CDR1 is MDHEN and CDR2 SYDVKM. The CDR3 DNA reads TGTGCCAGCCAACAGGGAGGGGGGTATGGCTACACCTTC. It specifies CASQQGGGYGYTF.

The rearrangement uses TRBV7-6 and TRBJ2-5, with 8 bases fitting TRBD1. V shed 5 bases and J 3 bases; nucleotides not matched to a gene: 8. CDR1 is SGHVS, CDR2 FNYEAQ, per germline. The CDR3 has 15 amino acids. CDR3 in DNA: TGTGCCAGCAGCCTACGACAGGGGAGGAAAGAGACCCAGTACTTC. This encodes CASSLRQGRKETQYF.

For the CDR3, the DNA is TGTGCCTGGAGCAGACAGGGGGTCGGGCCCCAGCATTTT. It is translated as CAWSRQGVGPQHF. V gene TRBV30 combines with J gene TRBJ1-5; TRBD1 matches at 9 bases. V dropped 3 bases and J dropped 9; count of bases not matched to a gene: 6. Germline V gives CDR1 GTSNPN, CDR2 SVGIG (reference sequence). The CDR3 loop spans 13 amino acids.

This clone has just a few counts. J is TRBJ1-1 and V is TRBV28; D call uncertain. Germline V gene lookup returns CDR1 MDHEN and CDR2 SYDVKM. V lost 5 bases and J 2 bases, leaving 15 bases between the germline ends. The CDR3 has 15 amino acids. The CDR3 coding sequence is TGTGCCAGCAGTACCTGGCGGGCAGCCAACACTGAAGCTTTCTTT. This gives the protein CASSTWRAANTEAFF. Supplemented by reference TRBV28 and TRBJ1-1, the full variable domain reads DVKVTQSSRYLVKRTGEKVFLECVQDMDHENMFWYRQDPGLGLRLIYFSYDVKMKEKGDIPEGYSVSREKKERFSLILESASTNQTSMYLCASSTWRAANTEAFFGQGTRLTVV.

The CDR3 DNA follows: TGTGCCAGCAGCTTCGCAAGATCCCAGGGCTACACCTTC. Encoded protein: CASSFARSQGYTF. The J gene is TRBJ1-2, the V gene TRBV5-8; D unclear. The V gene lost 2 bases and the J gene lost 8 bases, with 13 bases spanning the gap. The CDR3 is 13 amino acids. Germline V gene sequence: CDR1 SGHTS, CDR2 YDEGEE.

This clone was found a few times. This chain joins TRBV5-4 and TRBJ2-1; D gene uncertain. The CDR3 is 14 amino acids. Germline-derived CDR1 and CDR2 are SGHNT and YYREEE (reference sequence). V was cut by 1 base and J by 0 bases, with 5 bases left in between. CDR3 coding DNA: TGTGCCAGCAGCTTGCGCGGCTCCTACAATGAGCAGTTCTTC. Amino acid sequence: CASSLRGSYNEQFF. Using reference TRBV5-4 and TRBJ2-1 for the parts outside the CDR3, the full variable domain is ETGVTQSPTHLIKTRGQQVTLRCSSQSGHNTVSWYQQALGQGPQFIFQYYREEENGRGNFPPRFSGLQFPNYSSELNVNALELDDSALYLCASSLRGSYNEQFFGPGTRLTVL.

This clone was found once. The genes are TRBV19 and TRBJ2-1; 12 bases map to TRBD1. CDR1 is LNHDA, CDR2 SQIVND, per germline (reference sequence). With V trimmed by 1 base and J by 8 bases, 3 bases remained unmatched. This CDR3 spans 15 amino acids. The CDR3 sequence: CASSIGGQGAHEQFF. In DNA form, the CDR3 reads TGTGCCAGTAGTATAGGGGGACAGGGGGCGCATGAGCAGTTCTTC. The variable domain in full, completed from reference TRBV19 and TRBJ2-1, reads DGGITQSPKYLFRKEGQNVTLSCEQNLNHDAMYWYRQDPGQGLRLIYYSQIVNDFQKGDIAEGYSVSREKKESFPLTVTSAQKNPTAFYLCASSIGGQGAHEQFFGPGTRLTVL.

The CDR3 loop is CASSSGGGQGGQPQHF. The DNA for the CDR3 is TGTGCCAGCAGTTCCGGGGGAGGTCAGGGTGGTCAGCCCCAGCATTTT. The chain carries TRBV28 and TRBJ1-5; perhaps TRBD1 as D (5 bases). The V end was cut by 4 bases, the J end by 6 bases, with 19 bases between. Germline V gene sequence: CDR1 MDHEN, CDR2 SYDVKM. The CDR3 contains 16 residues.

The chain couples TRBV6-6 to TRBJ1-5; 12 bases are shared with TRBD1. Germline loops: CDR1 MNHNY, CDR2 SVGAGI (reference sequence). The trim removed 2 bases at V and 11 bases at J, leaving 7 bases unmatched. The CDR3 loop spans 15 amino acids. The CDR3 bases are TGTGCCAGCAGTTACCCCGGGACAGGGGGCGCGTCCCAGCATTTT. Translated, it gives CASSYPGTGGASQHF.

J is TRBJ1-3 and V is TRBV9; the match to TRBD1 covers 7 bases. J gave up 0 bases and V 4 bases, and 7 bases lay outside the gene matches. The CDR3 sequence is 16 residues long. Germline loops: CDR1 SGDLS, CDR2 YYNGEE. The CDR3 spells CASSPGQDSSGNTIYF. In DNA form, the CDR3 reads TGTGCCAGCAGCCCCGGACAGGATAGCTCTGGAAACACCATATATTTT.

The rearrangement uses TRBV11-2 and TRBJ2-1; unclear D gene. From germline, CDR1 is SGHAT and CDR2 FQNNGV. The CDR3 has 11 residues. With 2 bases removed from V and 9 bases from J, the gap between germline ends came to 5 bases. The CDR3 protein is CASSLQSEQFF. As DNA, the CDR3 is TGTGCCAGCAGCTTACAATCTGAGCAGTTCTTC.

This chain links TRBV20-1 with TRBJ1-2; 8 positions agree with TRBD1. There are 11 residues in the CDR3. V lost 1 base and J lost 13; bases outside the gene matches: 5. The V gene's germline CDR1 is DFQATT and CDR2 SNEGSKA (reference sequence). CDR3 sequence: CSARGTGSITF. As DNA, the CDR3 is TGCAGTGCTAGAGGGACAGGGTCAATCACCTTC.

V is TRBV10-1 and J is TRBJ1-6; no definite D call. The CDR3 sequence is 13 residues long. V lost 4 bases, J lost 6 bases, and 7 bases lay in between. From germline, CDR1 is WNHNN and CDR2 SYGVQD (reference sequence). The CDR3 DNA sequence: TGCGCCAGCAGTGGCAGTACTAATTCACCCCTCCACTTT. Its translation: CASSGSTNSPLHF.

The rearrangement joins TRBV3-1 (or the pseudogene TRBV3-2) to TRBJ1-5; no reliable D call. Germline V lookup: CDR1 LGHDT, CDR2 YNNKEL (reference sequence). CDR3 length equals 12 residues. Between the trimmed V and J ends, which lost 1 base and 6 bases, there was a span of 4 bases. The CDR3 is CASSQGVQPQHF. CDR3 nucleotides: TGTGCCAGCAGCCAAGGAGTTCAGCCCCAGCATTTT.

The chain employs TRBV2 and TRBJ1-2, with 7 positions matching TRBD1. Germline assignment: CDR1 SNHLY and CDR2 FYNNEI. The CDR3 runs to 14 residues. V lost 5 bases and J lost 7; bases outside the gene matches: 10. The CDR3 DNA is TGTGCCAGCAGTCCACCCGCGAACAGGGGTGGCTACACCTTC. Translating it yields CASSPPANRGGYTF.

A remark on this clone: No conserved phenylalanine or tryptophan is present at the end of the CDR3, so a read error is the likely explanation. The DNA is omitted, as the CDR3 cannot be located on it reliably, and the CDR3 follows TCRdb's listing. The V call is TRBV6-2 or TRBV6-3, the J call TRBJ2-7; the table names TRBD2, a call not compared with the DNA. The CDR3 is 13 amino acids long, termini counted. Per the germline V gene, CDR1 is MNHEY and CDR2 is SVGEGT. The CDR3 loop is CASSRDGLVEFIC.

This sequence joins TRBV19 and TRBJ2-2, with 10 bases identical to TRBD2. This CDR3 is 17 amino acids long. After removal of 3 bases from V and 4 bases from J, the junction contained 8 bases not matched to a gene. Germline V gene sequence: CDR1 LNHDA, CDR2 SQIVND (reference sequence). For the CDR3, the DNA is TGTGCCAGTAGTATGGGACTAGCGAGAGGCTTCACCGGGGAGCTGTTTTTT. Its protein is CASSMGLARGFTGELFF.

The chain employs TRBV3-1 (or the pseudogene TRBV3-2) and TRBJ1-3; 7 bases are a match to TRBD1. Losses at the gene ends were 1 base for V and 5 bases for J; bases not matched to a gene: 5. The CDR3 sequence is 15 residues long. CDR1 and CDR2 (germline): LGHDT, YNNKEL (reference sequence). The CDR3 nucleotides are TGTGCCAGCAGCCAAGGGACAGGTCAGAGAAACACCATATATTTT. Amino acid sequence: CASSQGTGQRNTIYF.

The rearrangement links TRBV4-1 to TRBJ1-2; unclear D gene. CDR3 length equals 15 residues. In germline, CDR1 is MGHRA, CDR2 YSYEKL. Trimming took 0 bases from V and 8 from J, leaving 16 bases between them. The CDR3 DNA is TGCGCCAGCAGCCAAGAAGCCACAGTAAACGCAGGCTACACCTTC. Encoded protein: CASSQEATVNAGYTF.

V and J are TRBV30 and TRBJ2-7; unclear D gene. In germline, CDR1 is GTSNPN, CDR2 SVGIG (reference sequence). Trimming stripped 1 base from V and 4 bases from J, with 8 bases between. The CDR3 contains 12 residues. In DNA, the CDR3 is TGTGCCTGGAGTGCCCCCGGGTACGAGCAGTACTTC. Amino acid sequence: CAWSAPGYEQYF.

The chain recombines TRBV28 with TRBJ2-1, with D tentatively TRBD1 (6 bases). V shed 7 bases and J shed 1 base, with 11 bases lying between them. This CDR3 is 14 amino acids long. Germline CDR1 MDHEN, CDR2 SYDVKM. Here the CDR3 reads CASTPRGSYNEQFF. DNA of the CDR3: TGTGCCAGCACTCCCAGGGGTTCCTACAATGAGCAGTTCTTC. The full variable domain, with the rest looked up from reference TRBV28 and TRBJ2-1, is DVKVTQSSRYLVKRTGEKVFLECVQDMDHENMFWYRQDPGLGLRLIYFSYDVKMKEKGDIPEGYSVSREKKERFSLILESASTNQTSMYLCASTPRGSYNEQFFGPGTRLTVL.

This chain links TRBV25-1 with TRBJ2-1; 8 bases align to TRBD1. Germline assignment: CDR1 MGHDK and CDR2 SYGVNS. V gave up 2 bases and J gave up 8 bases; unmatched junction bases: 14. The CDR3 runs 17 residues. The DNA for the CDR3 is TGTGCCAGCAGTGAAACTAAGCTACAGGGGGTACGAGATGAGCAGTTCTTC. Amino acids: CASSETKLQGVRDEQFF.

This clone was observed once. The rearrangement joins TRBV20-1 to TRBJ1-2, with 8 bases aligning to TRBD1. V dropped 3 bases and J dropped 8; count of bases not matched to a gene: 8. This CDR3 spans 13 amino acids. Germline assignment: CDR1 DFQATT and CDR2 SNEGSKA (reference sequence). The CDR3 sequence is CSASLQGAKGYTF. In DNA form, the CDR3 reads TGCAGTGCTAGTCTTCAGGGGGCGAAAGGCTACACCTTC.

V usage is TRBV10-3 and J usage is TRBJ1-6; 9 bases fit TRBD1. The CDR3 is 15 residues long. With V trimmed by 4 bases and J by 10 bases, 8 bases remained unmatched. Germline-derived CDR1 and CDR2 are ENHRY and SYGVKD. Here the CDR3 reads CAISGTGDGGSPLHF. For the CDR3, the DNA is TGTGCCATCAGTGGGACAGGGGATGGAGGATCACCCCTCCACTTT.

The chain has TRBV7-9 and TRBJ1-1; D gene unclear. Germline loops: CDR1 SEHNR, CDR2 FQNEAQ (reference sequence). This CDR3 is 13 amino acids long. V lost 5 bases, J lost 0 bases, and 7 bases lay in between. DNA of the CDR3: TGTGCCAGCAGCACCCAGATGAACACTGAAGCTTTCTTT. Translation: CASSTQMNTEAFF. Together with reference TRBV7-9 and TRBJ1-1, the CDR3 gives the full variable domain: DTGVSQNPRHKITKRGQNVTFRCDPISEHNRLYWYRQTLGQGPEFLTYFQNEAQLEKSRLLSDRFSAERPKGSFSTLEIQRTEQGDSAMYLCASSTQMNTEAFFGQGTRLTVV.

The chain uses TRBV19 and TRBJ1-3; possibly TRBD1 for D (5 bases). Trimming left V 4 bases short and J 2 bases short, with 21 bases between. The CDR3 is 18 residues long. The germline gives CDR1 LNHDA, CDR2 SQIVND (reference sequence). The DNA of the CDR3 is TGTGCCAGTAGTAGGCAGGGCCCCTTCGCGGGGACTGGAAACACCATATATTTT. This sequence encodes CASSRQGPFAGTGNTIYF.